A selection of T cell receptor beta chains follows, all from one sample in a study of molecular identifiers for immune sequencing clone quantification. TCRdb re-analysed the PCR reads in MiXCR, keeping a single row per CDR3 protein. This sample carries roughly 86,000 distinct CDR3 sequences, about 20% of them seen once, and the ten largest clones take around 0.8%. Sequences were obtained from naive CD8+ T cells from blood, with Jurkat cell RNA spiked in. Receptors were obtained from a human donor in good health. Some libraries in this study had Jurkat cell RNA spiked in. Both conserved end residues are part of each CDR3. D genes are given only for firm matches. The size field is filled for only some rows; it gives once, few, many or a size class.

d_call	v_call	clone_size	j_call	cdr3_length	cdr3_aa
NA	TRBV19	many	TRBJ2-5	14	CATTPRDSQETQYF
TRBD2	TRBV7-9	once	TRBJ2-7	16	CASSSVEREGSYEQYF
NA	TRBV12-3/TRBV12-4	many	TRBJ1-2	15	CASSLAGGVFYGYTF
TRBD1	TRBV27	many	TRBJ1-2	19	CASSLSGGQGANRYYGYTF
NA	TRBV2	NA	TRBJ2-7	12	CAGIGSSYEQYF
NA	TRBV6-5	NA	TRBJ2-7	13	CASSFTGYYEQYF
TRBD1	TRBV2	NA	TRBJ2-3	17	CASSTFTGDGVTDTQYF
TRBD1	TRBV7-2	many	TRBJ1-1	13	CASSGTGGTEAFF
TRBD2	TRBV11-2	few	TRBJ2-3	16	CASSLDSGAPGDTQYF
TRBD2	TRBV6-2/TRBV6-3	many	TRBJ2-7	13	CASSYYGGSEQYF
NA	TRBV27	many	TRBJ1-1	12	CASSHGVGEAFF
NA	TRBV7-9	many	TRBJ2-7	11	CASSLGQEQYF
NA	TRBV7-6	many	TRBJ2-7	15	CASSPMGGRAYEQYF
NA	TRBV7-9	few	TRBJ1-5	16	CASSRGVGASNQPQHF
TRBD1	TRBV30	many	TRBJ1-1	11	CAWTRGAEAFF
NA	TRBV4-3	many	TRBJ2-7	16	CASSRGLQGSSYEQYF
NA	TRBV12-3/TRBV12-4	many	TRBJ1-4	15	CASSTSFQTPQKLFF
NA	TRBV5-1	NA	TRBJ2-7	14	CASSAPGLSYEQYF
TRBD1	TRBV6-5	many	TRBJ2-7	18	CASNPHEPRTGLGYEQYF
TRBD2	TRBV7-9	many	TRBJ2-7	16	CASSPPRLAGPNEQYF
TRBD1	TRBV4-3	many	TRBJ2-7	14	CASSQVRGRNEQYF
NA	TRBV28	many	TRBJ1-1	15	CASLGRGWMNTEAFF
NA	TRBV20-1	few	TRBJ2-7	14	CSARRRESSYEQYF
NA	TRBV9	many	TRBJ1-5	13	CASSVDGGQPQHF
NA	TRBV20-1	many	TRBJ1-1	14	CSATKDLPPPEAFF
TRBD2	TRBV5-1	many	TRBJ2-3	16	CASSLEAGGTTDTQYF
NA	TRBV13	NA	TRBJ2-7	16	CASSSPGKMGACEQYF
TRBD1	TRBV5-6	NA	TRBJ1-5	17	CASSLGQGELGNQPQHF
TRBD2	TRBV7-8	NA	TRBJ2-3	17	CASSLLTSGASTDTQYF
NA	TRBV4-2	many	TRBJ2-7	14	CASSQGDTSYEQYF
NA	TRBV28	many	TRBJ2-1	12	CASSPRTILQFF
TRBD2	TRBV4-1	many	TRBJ2-7	14	CASSQTSGGGEQYF
TRBD1	TRBV5-5	NA	TRBJ2-7	14	CASSLGSDRGEQYF
NA	TRBV29-1	many	TRBJ2-3	14	CSVETRDLRDTQYF
NA	TRBV7-9	many	TRBJ2-1	14	CASSQDSSYNEQFF
NA	TRBV29-1	many	TRBJ2-7	12	CSVERPPDEQYF
NA	TRBV6-1	many	TRBJ2-2	13	CASRFTGSGELFF
NA	TRBV9	many	TRBJ1-1	13	CASSVGVSTEAFF
NA	TRBV24-1	many	TRBJ1-5	21	CATFSPSRGGTETYSNQPQHF
NA	TRBV7-2	many	TRBJ2-3	16	CASSPTSVGGTDTQYF
TRBD1	TRBV27	many	TRBJ1-2	14	CASGETGGFSNYTF
NA	TRBV7-9	many	TRBJ1-4	15	CASSLTEPTNEKLFF
TRBD2	TRBV5-4	many	TRBJ2-7	12	CASSRGGYEQYF
NA	TRBV20-1	many	TRBJ2-7	13	CSARLASSYEQYF
NA	TRBV4-1	many	TRBJ2-7	14	CASSHMERNYEQYF
NA	TRBV7-9	many	TRBJ2-7	13	CASSLVAQIEQYF
NA	TRBV20-1	many	TRBJ1-1	17	CSASQDTNRIGSTEAFF